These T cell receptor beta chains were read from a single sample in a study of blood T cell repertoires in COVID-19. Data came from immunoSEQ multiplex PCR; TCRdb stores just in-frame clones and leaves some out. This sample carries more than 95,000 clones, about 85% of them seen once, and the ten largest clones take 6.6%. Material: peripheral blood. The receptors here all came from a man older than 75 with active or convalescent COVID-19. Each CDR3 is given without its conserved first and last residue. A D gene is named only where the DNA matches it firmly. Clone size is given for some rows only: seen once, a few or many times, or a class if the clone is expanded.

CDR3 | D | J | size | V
ASSVGEGSGANVLT | TRBD2 | TRBJ2-6 | few | TRBV9
ASSLGLADEQF | TRBD2 | TRBJ2-1 | - | TRBV7-7
ASSPLGTKGQPQH | - | TRBJ1-5 | - | TRBV9
ASSTGGAGELF | - | TRBJ2-2 | - | TRBV6-4
ASSVTSGVYEQY | TRBD2 | TRBJ2-7 | - | TRBV7-2
ASSRLYNSPLH | - | TRBJ1-6 | - | TRBV4-2
ASSPRTARTNYGYT | - | TRBJ1-2 | - | TRBV18
ASSLGARRREYT | - | TRBJ1-2 | - | TRBV7-9
ASSLRQGIPNEQF | - | TRBJ2-1 | - | TRBV27
ASSSDVPASGKADTQY | TRBD2 | TRBJ2-3 | - | TRBV9
ASSPPNGGNEKLF | - | TRBJ1-4 | - | TRBV18
ASSFVLGVGEQY | - | TRBJ2-7 | - | TRBV28
SVRGVSTDTQY | TRBD2 | TRBJ2-3 | - | TRBV29-1
ASAQAPGPSYEQY | - | TRBJ2-7 | few | TRBV5-6
ASSQDQGSYGYT | - | TRBJ1-2 | - | TRBV3-1/TRBV3-2
ASSEAGNYGYT | - | TRBJ1-2 | - | TRBV2
ASSIRDLKGATNEQF | TRBD1 | TRBJ2-1 | - | TRBV19
ASSEAGSGSGNTIY | - | TRBJ1-3 | - | TRBV2
ASSEQGRQGALQPQH | TRBD1 | TRBJ1-5 | - | TRBV6-1
ASKTGDPNEQF | - | TRBJ2-1 | - | TRBV5-1
ASSGTLTAANEKLF | - | TRBJ1-4 | - | TRBV6-1
ASARSAGTITDTQY | TRBD2 | TRBJ2-3 | - | TRBV7-2
ASSSGQGLNYGYT | TRBD1 | TRBJ1-2 | - | TRBV18
ASSVTPTVASGNTIY | - | TRBJ1-3 | - | TRBV9
ASSLGRRVSTNEKLF | - | TRBJ1-4 | - | TRBV7-8
ASSPLVWTDPNNQPQH | - | TRBJ1-5 | - | TRBV27
ASSYTGGRNTIY | TRBD1 | TRBJ1-3 | many | TRBV6-5
ASSRQNQPQH | - | TRBJ1-5 | - | TRBV6-4
ASSLNPGLNEQY | - | TRBJ2-7 | once | TRBV7-3
ASSQGGYGELF | - | TRBJ2-2 | - | TRBV3-1/TRBV3-2
AIEPGPDLGGYT | - | TRBJ1-2 | once | TRBV10-3
ASLRAGGSYNEQF | TRBD2 | TRBJ2-1 | - | TRBV6-5
ASSEAQGSYYGYT | - | TRBJ1-2 | - | TRBV2
ASSFVPRGTYEQY | - | TRBJ2-7 | - | TRBV27
ASSLAGTGNTIY | - | TRBJ1-3 | few | TRBV9
ASSLGLWQPQH | - | TRBJ1-5 | - | TRBV12-3/TRBV12-4
ATGQGAYTIY | TRBD1 | TRBJ1-3 | few | TRBV10-3
ASSASGTSEETQY | TRBD2 | TRBJ2-5 | once | TRBV9
ASSRGTGPQETQY | TRBD1 | TRBJ2-5 | few | TRBV7-7
ASSQDRPGGETQY | TRBD2 | TRBJ2-5 | - | TRBV3-1/TRBV3-2
ASSSQIRDRYNEQF | TRBD1 | TRBJ2-1 | - | TRBV18
ASSQDLDSYNEQF | - | TRBJ2-1 | once | TRBV3-1/TRBV3-2
ASIRRRGRAYNEQF | - | TRBJ2-1 | few | TRBV7-9
ASSFQFGTGENSPLH | TRBD1 | TRBJ1-6 | - | TRBV5-8
ASSPHGSGRRYAEAF | - | TRBJ1-1 | - | TRBV11-2
SGRQGEDTEAF | TRBD1 | TRBJ1-1 | - | TRBV29-1
ASSYLAGGQQETQY | TRBD2 | TRBJ2-5 | once | TRBV6-5
ASSAWTPVTYEQY | - | TRBJ2-7 | - | TRBV18
ASSYPQRREAQY | - | TRBJ2-5 | - | TRBV28
ASSSRGFDNEQF | - | TRBJ2-1 | - | TRBV7-3
ASRAFVSGAKNNEQF | - | TRBJ2-1 | - | TRBV5-1
ASSLGTGGSVYEQY | TRBD1 | TRBJ2-7 | - | TRBV5-4
ASREGSGELF | - | TRBJ2-2 | once | TRBV12-3/TRBV12-4
ASSFSGRGETQY | TRBD2 | TRBJ2-5 | - | TRBV19
ASSSRAGGYNEQF | TRBD2 | TRBJ2-1 | once | TRBV5-1